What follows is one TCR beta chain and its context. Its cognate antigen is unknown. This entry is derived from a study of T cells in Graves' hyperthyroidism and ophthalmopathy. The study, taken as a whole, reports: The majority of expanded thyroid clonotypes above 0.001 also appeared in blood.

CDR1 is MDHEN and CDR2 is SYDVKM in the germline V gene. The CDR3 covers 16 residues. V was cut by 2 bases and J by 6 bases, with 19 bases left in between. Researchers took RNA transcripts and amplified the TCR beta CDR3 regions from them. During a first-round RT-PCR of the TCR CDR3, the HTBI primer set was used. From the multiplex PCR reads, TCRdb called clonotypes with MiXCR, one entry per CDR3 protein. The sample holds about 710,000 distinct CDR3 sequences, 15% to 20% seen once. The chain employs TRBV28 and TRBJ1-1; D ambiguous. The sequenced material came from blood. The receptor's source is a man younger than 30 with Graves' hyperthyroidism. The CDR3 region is CASSLLPGAELAEAFF. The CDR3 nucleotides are TGTGCCAGCAGTTTACTTCCGGGCGCCGAATTGGCTGAAGCTTTCTTT.